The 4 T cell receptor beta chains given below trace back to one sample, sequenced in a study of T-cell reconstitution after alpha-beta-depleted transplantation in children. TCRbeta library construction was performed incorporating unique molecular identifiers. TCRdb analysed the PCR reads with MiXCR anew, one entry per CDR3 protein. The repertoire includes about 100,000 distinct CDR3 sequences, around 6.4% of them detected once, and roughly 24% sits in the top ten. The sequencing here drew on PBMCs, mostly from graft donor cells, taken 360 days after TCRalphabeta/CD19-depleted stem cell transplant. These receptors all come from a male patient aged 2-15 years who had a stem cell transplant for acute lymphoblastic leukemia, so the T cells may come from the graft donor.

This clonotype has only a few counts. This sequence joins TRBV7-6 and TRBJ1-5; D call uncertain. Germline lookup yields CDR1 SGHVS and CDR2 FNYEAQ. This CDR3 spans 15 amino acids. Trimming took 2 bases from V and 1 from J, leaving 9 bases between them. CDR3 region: CASSLYGGSNQPQHF. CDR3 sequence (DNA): TGTGCCAGCAGCTTATACGGTGGAAGCAATCAGCCCCAGCATTTT.

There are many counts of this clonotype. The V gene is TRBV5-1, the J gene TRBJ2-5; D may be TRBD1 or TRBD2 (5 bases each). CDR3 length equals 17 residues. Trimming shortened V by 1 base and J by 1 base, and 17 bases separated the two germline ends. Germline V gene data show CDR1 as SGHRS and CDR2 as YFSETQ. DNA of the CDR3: TGCGCCAGCAGCTTGACCCCCTGGGGGACCATCCAAGAGACCCAGTACTTC. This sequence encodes CASSLTPWGTIQETQYF.

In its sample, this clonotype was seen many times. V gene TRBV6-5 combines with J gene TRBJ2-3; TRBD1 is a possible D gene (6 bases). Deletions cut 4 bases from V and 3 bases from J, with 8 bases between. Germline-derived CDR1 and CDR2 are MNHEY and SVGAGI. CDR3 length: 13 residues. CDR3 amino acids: CASSSGQTDTQYF. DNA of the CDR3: TGTGCCAGCAGTTCTGGACAGACAGATACGCAGTATTTT.

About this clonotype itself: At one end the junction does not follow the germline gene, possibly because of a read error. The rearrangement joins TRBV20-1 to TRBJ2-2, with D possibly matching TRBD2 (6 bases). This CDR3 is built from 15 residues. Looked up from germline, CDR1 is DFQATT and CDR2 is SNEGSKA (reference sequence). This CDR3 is CCASFAGRDSGELFF. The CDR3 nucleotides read TGCTGTGCTAGTTTCGCGGGACGCGACTCAGGGGAGCTGTTTTTT.